This T cell receptor (beta chain) emerged from a study of T cells in Graves' hyperthyroidism and ophthalmopathy. Across the study: Peripheral blood specimens were obtained at initial diagnosis, prior to any treatment.

RNA transcripts yielded amplified TCR beta CDR3 regions. The HTBI primer set served for first-round RT-PCR of the TCR CDR3. TCRdb recomputed calls from the multiplex PCR reads with MiXCR, one row per CDR3 protein. The data contain about 260,000 distinct CDR3 sequences, roughly 15% of them singletons. Whole-study results and caveats: Most thyroid clonotypes with frequency above 0.001 were detected in blood. Model-based prediction identified ophthalmopathy a median roughly six months prior to its onset.

CDR1 and CDR2 (germline): LGHDT, YNNKEL (reference sequence). CDR3 length: 13 amino acids. The ends were cut back, 4 bases at V and 10 bases at J, with 11 bases in the middle. At least ten counts were recorded for this clonotype. The antigen is unknown. The material sequenced was blood. The chain has TRBV3-1 and TRBJ1-6, with TRBD1 as a possible D gene (6 bases). This TCR was recovered from a woman aged 18-35 years with Graves' ophthalmopathy. The CDR3 loop reads CASSLGTTSPLHF. The CDR3 DNA follows: TGTGCCAGCAGCCTGGGGACAACCTCACCCCTCCACTTT.